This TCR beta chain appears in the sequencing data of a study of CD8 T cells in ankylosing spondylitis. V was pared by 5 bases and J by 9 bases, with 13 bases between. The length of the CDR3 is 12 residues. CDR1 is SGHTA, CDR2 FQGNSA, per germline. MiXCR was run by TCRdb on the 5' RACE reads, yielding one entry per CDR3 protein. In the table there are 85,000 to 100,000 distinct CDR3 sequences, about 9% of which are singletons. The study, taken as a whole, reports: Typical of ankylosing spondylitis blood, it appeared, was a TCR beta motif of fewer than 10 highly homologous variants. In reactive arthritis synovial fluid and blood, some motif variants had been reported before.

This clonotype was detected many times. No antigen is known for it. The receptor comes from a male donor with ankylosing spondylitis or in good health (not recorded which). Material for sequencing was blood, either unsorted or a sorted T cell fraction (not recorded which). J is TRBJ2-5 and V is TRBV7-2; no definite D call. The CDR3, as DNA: TGTGCCAGCAGCCAACGCCAGGTGTCCCAGTACTTC. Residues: CASSQRQVSQYF. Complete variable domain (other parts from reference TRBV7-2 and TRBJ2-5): GAGVSQSPSNKVTEKGKDVELRCDPISGHTALYWYRQSLGQGLEFLIYFQGNSAPDKSGLPSDRFSAERTGGSVSTLTIQRTQQEDSAVYLCASSQRQVSQYFGPGTRLLVL.